These 8 T cell receptor beta chains were all obtained from the same sample, sequenced in a study of blood T cell repertoires in COVID-19. Data came from immunoSEQ multiplex PCR; TCRdb stores just in-frame clones and leaves some out. The sample contains 350,000 or so clones, less than 90% of which appear only once. Sample: PBMCs or T cells enriched from blood (not recorded which). The receptors derive from a woman aged 25 to 39 who had recovered from COVID-19.

The genes are TRBV11-2 and TRBJ2-7; 9 bases agree with TRBD1. Trimming cost V 0 bases and J 6 bases; bases outside gene matches: 12. The CDR3 contains 17 residues. Germline assignment: CDR1 SGHAT and CDR2 FQNNGV. The CDR3 loop is CASSLDQGTGNLREQYF. DNA for the CDR3: TGTGCCAGCAGCTTAGATCAAGGGACAGGGAACCTCCGCGAGCAGTACTTC.

V is TRBV15 and J is TRBJ2-1; 7 bases fit TRBD1. CDR3 length: 15 residues. V lost 5 bases to trimming and J lost 4 bases; unmatched junction nucleotides: 8. CDR1 and CDR2 (germline): LNHNV, YYDKDF (reference sequence). In DNA form, the CDR3 reads TGTGCCACCAGCCTCCAGGGACAGTCGTACAATGAGCAGTTCTTC. Its translation: CATSLQGQSYNEQFF.

The CDR3 nucleotides are TGTGCCAGTAGTATAGGGGACAGGGGTGGACCGTTATATTTT. Its translation: CASSIGDRGGPLYF. This sequence joins TRBV19 and TRBJ1-3; 10 bases map to TRBD1. Germline CDR1 LNHDA, CDR2 SQIVND (reference sequence). Germline trimming cut 1 base from V and 14 bases from J; bases unmatched to any gene: 8. CDR3 length: 14 residues.

The sample holds one count of this clone. The chain couples TRBV18 to TRBJ1-5; D not certain. V lost 6 bases to trimming and J lost 6 bases, with 18 bases between them. CDR3 length: 15 amino acids. The germline CDR1 and CDR2 sequences are KGHSH and LQKENI. The CDR3 protein is CASSPGVGIGQPQHF. The CDR3 DNA follows: TGTGCCAGCTCCCCCGGGGTGGGGATCGGTCAGCCCCAGCATTTT.

Comments on this clone: The conserved phenylalanine or tryptophan is not found at the CDR3 terminus, so this likely reflects a read error. The DNA is left out, because the CDR3 cannot be placed on it with certainty; the CDR3 is given as TCRdb lists it. The J gene is TRBJ1-6, the V gene TRBV20-1. The CDR3 extends over 8 residues, inclusive of both ends. Germline assignment: CDR1 DFQATT and CDR2 SNEGSKA (reference sequence). The CDR3 is CSARVRSL.

The V gene is TRBV6-1, the J gene TRBJ2-7, with a tentative D call TRBD1 (5 bases). Trimming removed 0 bases at V and 12 bases at J, with 18 bases between. Germline V gives CDR1 MNHNS, CDR2 SASEGT. The CDR3 covers 14 residues. The CDR3 sequence is CASSEAWGGGHRYF. The CDR3 coding sequence is TGTGCCAGCAGTGAAGCGTGGGGCGGTGGGCATCGGTACTTC.

The chain recombines TRBV30 with TRBJ1-1; D is unresolved. Trimming took off 3 bases at V and 1 base at J, with 6 bases between the two ends. The CDR3 is 12 amino acids. The germline V gene encodes CDR1 GTSNPN and CDR2 SVGIG (reference sequence). CDR3 in amino acids: CAWSPRNTEAFF. CDR3 nucleotide sequence: TGTGCCTGGAGCCCTCGGAACACTGAAGCTTTCTTT.

This chain joins TRBV6-1 and TRBJ1-2; TRBD1 agrees at 10 bases. This CDR3 has 18 residues. Unmatched junction bases numbered 13, after V lost 2 bases and J lost 4 bases. The germline gives CDR1 MNHNS, CDR2 SASEGT. The CDR3 DNA is TGTGCCAGCAGTGAACCAGGACAGGGGGTAGGTAGTAGCTATGGCTACACCTTC. This translates into CASSEPGQGVGSSYGYTF.